This T cell receptor beta chain came from a study of Ad26.COV2.S vaccination and SARS-CoV-2 variants. General observations from the study: Vaccine and placebo recipients had similar non-spike TCR breadth.

Only in-frame clones appear in the TCRdb table, and some are missing; sequencing was by immunoSEQ multiplex PCR. The repertoire holds about 260,000 clones, 70% to 90% seen once, with less than 3.5% in the top ten. With respect to this clone: Its antigen is undetermined.

The treatment: approximately 18 received Ad26.COV2.S at low or high dose, single or two shots; roughly five received placebo; per-sample allocation not given. Day 63 after the first injection of vaccine or placebo was the sampling time. This specimen consisted of peripheral blood, obtained in a trial of Ad26.COV2.S vaccine versus placebo. The TCR comes from a person aged 18-65 years who received the Ad26.COV2.S COVID-19 vaccine or a placebo.

CDR3 DNA sequence: TGTGCCAGCAAGGGGCTCCAAGAGACCCAGTACTTC. Residues: CASKGLQETQYF. This chain joins TRBV11-2 and TRBJ2-5; TRBD1 might be the D (5 bases). Germline V lookup: CDR1 SGHAT, CDR2 FQNNGV. This CDR3 region has 12 residues. Trimming cost V 7 bases and J 1 base, with 7 bases left between them.